This T cell receptor (beta chain) was observed in a study of T-cell memory formation after mild COVID-19 (dated by TCRdb to 2020 to 2022). Regarding the research as a whole: TCR sequence clusters from the two donors were found to be largely donor specific. Two young, previously healthy adult volunteers, one female and one male, were included in the cohort. T-cell clones expanding and contracting after mild COVID-19 in two donors were tracked by longitudinal TCRalpha and TCRbeta repertoire sequencing. Results and caveats for the whole study, not just this receptor: Clones contracting from day 15 to 85 had balanced CD4/CD8 phenotypes, while a second wave expanding from day 15 to 37 was biased towards CD4+. SARS-CoV-2 specificity was not confirmed for the second-wave clones peaking on day 37. Only a couple of mild cases were covered in the study, and larger cohorts including severe cases with pre-infection samples were considered necessary. Some responding clones were found in pre-infection memory, which suggests that pre-existing cross-reactive memory T cells took part in the SARS-CoV-2 response. Contracting CD4+ clones appeared mostly in the CM and EM memory subsets, whereas CD8+ clones were enriched in EMRA.

Spanning cysteine to phenylalanine, the CDR3 consists of 16 amino acids. Of all the DNA, just the CDR3 is kept, 48 bases in frame from base 1. CDR1 SGHTA and CDR2 FQGTGA are derived from the germline V gene. A distance of 14 bases separates the germline ends of V and J, which lose 2 bases and 1 base respectively. Ficoll-Paque density gradient centrifugation was used to isolate PBMCs. This clonotype was seen a few times. No antigen is known for it. Base qualities are not provided; no much larger clone lies one nucleotide away. The sample was run on an Illumina NovaSeq 6000. TCRalpha and TCRbeta cDNA libraries were built by 5'RACE with constant-segment primers, adding sample barcodes and unique molecular identifiers. Trizol reagent was used to extract RNA from every sample. Library amplification was performed in two PCR steps, and a second sample barcode and Illumina TruSeq adapters were introduced in the second step. Sequencing of the libraries was done on an Illumina NovaSeq, producing 2 x 150 bp paired-end reads. On the authors' methods: The reads were demultiplexed and collapsed into UMI-guided consensus sequences using migec v1.2.7. Using mixcr v2.1.11, UMI consensuses were aligned to TRA and TRB V and J templates and then assembled into clonotypes. A clonotype was counted as expanded or contracted only if both edgeR and NoisET called the change significant, with noise models trained on biological replicates. For edgeR calls, the thresholds were a false discovery rate-adjusted p below 0.01 and a log2 fold-change of 1. PCA with hierarchical clustering of max-normalized trajectories of the 1000 most abundant clonotypes was used as exploratory dynamics analysis. Separately sequenced CD4+ and CD8+ repertoires were used to assign the CD4 or CD8 phenotype of responding clones. TCRdb trimmed the raw reads at Q25, called clones with MiXCR and kept productive beta chains. Each entry is one CDR3 protein sequence, shown with its most common DNA and genes. The V and J calls here are based on TCRdb, not the publication. Present in this sample are some 450,000 distinct CDR3 sequences, 15% to 20% of which were seen just once. Together, the top ten hold about a fifth of the sample.

This TCR was sampled from a man between 18 and 29 years old who had mild COVID-19 (a few samples of this study predate the infection). The sample titles of this study are shuffled in the database, so cell type and time point are left out; the donor was told from shared clones. The rearranged chain carries TRBV7-3 and TRBJ1-1; 6 matching bases give a weak D call of TRBD1. The material sequenced was PBMCs or a T cell subset sorted from them (not recorded which). In nucleotides, the sequence is TGTGCCAGCAGCTTACTGGGGGGCTACGAGAACACTGAAGCTTTCTTT. Its protein reads: CASSLLGGYENTEAFF.